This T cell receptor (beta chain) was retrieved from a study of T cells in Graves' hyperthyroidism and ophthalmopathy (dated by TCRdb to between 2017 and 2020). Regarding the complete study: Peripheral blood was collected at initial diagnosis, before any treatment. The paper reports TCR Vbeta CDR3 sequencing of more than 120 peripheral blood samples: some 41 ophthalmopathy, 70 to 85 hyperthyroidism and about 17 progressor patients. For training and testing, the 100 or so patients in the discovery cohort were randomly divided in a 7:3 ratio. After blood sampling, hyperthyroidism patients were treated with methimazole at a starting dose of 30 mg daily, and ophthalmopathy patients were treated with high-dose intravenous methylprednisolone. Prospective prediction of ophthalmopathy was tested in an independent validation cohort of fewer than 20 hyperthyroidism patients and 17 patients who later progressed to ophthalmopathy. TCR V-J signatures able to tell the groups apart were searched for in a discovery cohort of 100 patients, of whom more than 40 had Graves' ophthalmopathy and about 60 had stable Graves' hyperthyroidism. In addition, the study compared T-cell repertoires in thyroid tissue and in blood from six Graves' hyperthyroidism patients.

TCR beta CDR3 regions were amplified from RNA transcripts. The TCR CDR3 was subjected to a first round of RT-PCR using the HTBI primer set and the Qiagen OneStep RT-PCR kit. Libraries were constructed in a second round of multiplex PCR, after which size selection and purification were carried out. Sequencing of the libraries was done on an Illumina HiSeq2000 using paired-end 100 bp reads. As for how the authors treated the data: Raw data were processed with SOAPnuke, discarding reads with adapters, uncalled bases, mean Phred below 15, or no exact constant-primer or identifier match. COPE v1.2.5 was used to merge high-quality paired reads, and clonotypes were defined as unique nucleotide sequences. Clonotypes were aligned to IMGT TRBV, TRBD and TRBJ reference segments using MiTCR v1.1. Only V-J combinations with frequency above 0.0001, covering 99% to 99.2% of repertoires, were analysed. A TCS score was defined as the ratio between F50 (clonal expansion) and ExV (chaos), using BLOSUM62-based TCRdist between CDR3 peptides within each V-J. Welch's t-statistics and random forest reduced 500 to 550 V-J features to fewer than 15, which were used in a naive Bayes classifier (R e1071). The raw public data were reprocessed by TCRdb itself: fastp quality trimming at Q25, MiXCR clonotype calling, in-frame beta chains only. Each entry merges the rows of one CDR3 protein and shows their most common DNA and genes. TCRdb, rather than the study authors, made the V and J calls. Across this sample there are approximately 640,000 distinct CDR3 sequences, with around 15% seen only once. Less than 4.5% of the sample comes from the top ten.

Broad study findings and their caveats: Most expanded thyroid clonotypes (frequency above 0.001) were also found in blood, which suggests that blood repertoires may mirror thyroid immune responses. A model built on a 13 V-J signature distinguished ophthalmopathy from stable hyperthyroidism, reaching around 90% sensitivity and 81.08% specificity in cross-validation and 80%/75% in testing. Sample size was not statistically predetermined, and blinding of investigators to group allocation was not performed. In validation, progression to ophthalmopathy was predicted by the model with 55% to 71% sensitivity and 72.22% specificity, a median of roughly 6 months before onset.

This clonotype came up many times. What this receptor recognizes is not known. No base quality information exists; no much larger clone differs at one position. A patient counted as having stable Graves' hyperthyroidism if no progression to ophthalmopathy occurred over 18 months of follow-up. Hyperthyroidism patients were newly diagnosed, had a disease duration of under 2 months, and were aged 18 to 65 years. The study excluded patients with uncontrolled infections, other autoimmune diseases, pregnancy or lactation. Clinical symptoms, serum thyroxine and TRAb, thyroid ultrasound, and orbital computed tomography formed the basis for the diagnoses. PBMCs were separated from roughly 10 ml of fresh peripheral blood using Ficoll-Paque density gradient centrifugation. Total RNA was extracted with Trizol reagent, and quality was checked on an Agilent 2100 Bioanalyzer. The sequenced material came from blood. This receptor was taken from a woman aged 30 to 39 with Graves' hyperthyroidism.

At the DNA level, the sequence is TGCAGTGCCCCCGATCCGGGACAGGGTTACCACGAGCAGTACTTC. Its translation reads: CSAPDPGQGYHEQYF. This chain is built from TRBV20-1 and TRBJ2-7; the central 9 bases match TRBD1. The CDR3 holds 15 amino acids from the cysteine to the phenylalanine. CDR3 DNA is the only sequence kept; it has 45 bases, read in frame from the first base. The germline V gene (reference sequence) specifies DFQATT as CDR1 and SNEGSKA as CDR2. V is trimmed back by 6 bases and J by 5 bases, and the junction contains 14 bases that no gene match accounts for.